Following are 18 T cell receptor beta chains from one sample sequenced in a study of blood T cell repertoires in COVID-19. Profiling relied on immunoSEQ multiplex PCR, and the TCRdb table lists in-frame clones only, not all of them. This sample carries under 300,000 clones, about nine tenths of them seen once, and the ten largest clones take 7.2%. The sequenced material came from peripheral blood. These receptors originate from a man in his sixties who had recovered from COVID-19.

The chain has TRBV5-4 and TRBJ2-2; D not resolved. Germline V CDR1 and CDR2: SGHNT, YYREEE (reference sequence). The CDR3 runs 15 residues. Trimming took 4 bases from V and 4 from J, leaving 14 bases between them. The DNA of the CDR3 is TGTGCCAGCAGCCAAGATCAGGTGCGCACCGGGGAGCTGTTTTTT. Its translation is CASSQDQVRTGELFF.

J is TRBJ2-3 and V is TRBV10-3, with 11 positions matching TRBD1. Looked up from germline, CDR1 is ENHRY and CDR2 is SYGVKD. The CDR3 spans 12 residues. V lost 10 bases and J lost 3; bases outside the gene matches: 0. This chain's CDR3 is CARDRGTDTQYF. The CDR3 DNA is TGTGCCAGGGACAGGGGGACAGATACGCAGTATTTT.

The rearrangement uses TRBV27 and TRBJ2-2; 7 positions agree with TRBD1. The CDR3 contains 16 residues. With 7 bases clipped from V and 4 bases from J, the junction kept 12 bases outside the gene matches. CDR1 and CDR2 (germline): MNHEY, SMNVEV (reference sequence). The CDR3 DNA reads TGTGCCAGCACTCTAAGAGGGGGCCTTAGCACCGGGGAGCTGTTTTTT. Residues: CASTLRGGLSTGELFF.

Comments on this clone: One end of the junction fails to match germline, which may point to a read error. The CDR3 protein is CASSLDLAGFLEYNEHFF. In nucleotides, the CDR3 is TGTGCCAGCAGCTTGGATCTAGCGGGGTTCTTAGAGTACAATGAGCATTTCTTC. The V call is TRBV5-5, the J call TRBJ2-1; 9 nucleotides agree with TRBD2. This CDR3 is built from 18 residues. CDR1 is SGHKS and CDR2 is YYEKEE in the germline V gene (reference sequence).

The chain links TRBV19 to TRBJ1-1, with unresolved D. Looked up from germline, CDR1 is LNHDA and CDR2 is SQIVND (reference sequence). Trimming pared 10 bases from V and 0 bases from J, leaving 12 bases between. This CDR3 is built from 13 residues. The CDR3 DNA is TGTGCCACCCTATCTAGTATGAACACTGAAGCTTTCTTT. Protein product: CATLSSMNTEAFF.

This clone was detected only once. This chain joins TRBV2 and TRBJ1-5, with TRBD1 identical over 7 bases. The germline CDR1 and CDR2 sequences are SNHLY and FYNNEI. This CDR3 has 16 residues. V was pared by 4 bases and J by 2 bases, with 8 bases of the junction left unmatched. The CDR3: CASSGGLDRGNQPQHF. CDR3 bases: TGTGCCAGCAGTGGGGGCCTCGACAGGGGCAATCAGCCCCAGCATTTT.

The count of this clone is one. The CDR3 DNA reads as TGCGCCAGCAGCCCGCGGGGGGACCTCCCCTACGAGCAGTACTTC. Amino acids: CASSPRGDLPYEQYF. This rearrangement joins TRBV5-1 to TRBJ2-7, with 8 bases matching TRBD2. Trimming cost V 4 bases and J 2 bases; bases outside gene matches: 8. Per germline, CDR1 SGHRS and CDR2 YFSETQ. The CDR3 is made up of 15 amino acids.

The chain combines TRBV6-1 with TRBJ1-6; 11 bases match TRBD1. Per the germline V gene, CDR1 is MNHNS and CDR2 is SASEGT. Germline trimming cut 0 bases from V and 16 bases from J; bases unmatched to any gene: 8. CDR3 length: 15 amino acids. The CDR3 is CASSEASGGQGALHF. DNA for the CDR3: TGTGCCAGCAGTGAAGCCTCAGGCGGACAGGGGGCACTCCACTTT.

Written as DNA, the CDR3 is TGTGCCACCCAGAGAGGTGATGTACCACTCTCCTACAATGAGCAGTTCTTC. It codes for CATQRGDVPLSYNEQFF. The chain is built from TRBV24-1 and TRBJ2-1; no clear D gene. The CDR3 extends over 17 amino acids. Germline assignment: CDR1 KGHDR and CDR2 SFDVKD. Trimming took 9 bases from V and 0 from J, leaving 20 bases between them.

The rearrangement joins TRBV7-9 to TRBJ2-7; 7 bases fit TRBD1. The length of the CDR3 is 14 residues. V trimming: 2 bases; J trimming: 2 bases; junction bases outside the gene matches: 3. The V gene's germline CDR1 is SEHNR and CDR2 FQNEAQ (reference sequence). The CDR3, as DNA: TGTGCCAGCAGCTTATCAGGGGGTGCCTACGAGCAGTACTTC. Amino acid sequence: CASSLSGGAYEQYF.

This rearrangement joins TRBV4-1 to TRBJ1-3; D is uncertain. The ends were cut back, 4 bases at V and 0 bases at J, with 22 bases in the middle. CDR1 and CDR2 from the germline V gene are MGHRA and YSYEKL. The CDR3 is 19 amino acids. The CDR3 nucleotides read TGCGCCAGCAGCCGGCCCAACCTCGAGGGCCTGAACTCTGGAAACACCATATATTTT. Translation gives CASSRPNLEGLNSGNTIYF.

The table lists this clone with a count of one. The chain uses TRBV29-1 and TRBJ2-2, with no clear D. The CDR3 sequence is 14 residues long. With 0 bases removed from V and 6 bases from J, the gap between germline ends came to 11 bases. Germline CDR1 is SQVTM and CDR2 is ANQGSEA. The CDR3 DNA reads TGCAGCGTTGAAGATCCGTTCCTCGCCGGGGAGCTGTTTTTT. This encodes CSVEDPFLAGELFF.

The V and J genes are TRBV5-8 and TRBJ1-4; perhaps TRBD1 as D (6 bases). CDR1 and CDR2 (germline): SGHTS, YDEGEE. The CDR3 spans 14 residues. V was cut by 2 bases and J by 5 bases, with 10 bases left in between. CDR3 in DNA: TGTGCCAGCAGCTTATGGGGGCAAAATGAAAAACTGTTTTTT. It codes for CASSLWGQNEKLFF.

V is TRBV2 and J is TRBJ1-1; D is undetermined. This CDR3 spans 15 amino acids. In germline, CDR1 is SNHLY, CDR2 FYNNEI. V dropped 4 bases and J dropped 0 bases, with 12 bases sitting between them. In DNA, the CDR3 is TGTGCCAGCAGTGGGTACGGCGGATTGAACACTGAAGCTTTCTTT. It yields the protein CASSGYGGLNTEAFF.

CDR3 loop: CASSLHRGRADTQYF. CDR3 in DNA: TGTGCCAGCAGCTTGCACAGGGGGCGCGCAGATACGCAGTATTTT. J is TRBJ2-3 and V is TRBV5-4; 9 bases are a match to TRBD1. From germline, CDR1 is SGHNT and CDR2 YYREEE (reference sequence). The CDR3 is 15 amino acids. The V segment lost 1 base and the J segment 4 bases; nucleotides outside the gene matches: 4.

A single count supports this clone. The rearrangement links TRBV30 to TRBJ1-1; possibly TRBD1 for D (6 bases). The CDR3 covers 13 residues. V dropped 1 base and J dropped 1 base, with 7 bases sitting between them. Germline V gene lookup returns CDR1 GTSNPN and CDR2 SVGIG (reference sequence). CDR3 region: CAWSAGANTEAFF. The CDR3 bases are TGTGCCTGGAGTGCAGGGGCGAACACTGAAGCTTTCTTT.

The chain is built from TRBV7-2 and TRBJ1-2; weak D call: TRBD1 (5 bases). This CDR3 comprises 14 residues. Trimming removed 3 bases from V and 7 bases from J, with 15 bases in between. The V gene's germline CDR1 is SGHTA and CDR2 FQGNSA. The CDR3 loop is CASSFKAGNPGYTF. The CDR3 nucleotides are TGTGCCAGCAGCTTTAAGGCAGGGAATCCTGGCTACACCTTC.

This clone was detected a few times. Written as DNA, the CDR3 is TGTGCCAGCAGCACCCGGACAGGGCTTTTTACTCAGCCCCAGCATTTT. Translating it yields CASSTRTGLFTQPQHF. The rearrangement uses TRBV7-2 and TRBJ1-5; 8 positions agree with TRBD1. Germline V CDR1 and CDR2: SGHTA, FQGNSA. Trimming took 5 bases from V and 6 from J; bases not matched to a gene: 12. This CDR3 has 16 amino acids.